This T cell receptor beta chain was documented in a study of response to subunit inactivated influenza vaccine. Whole-study findings and limits: Seasonal influenza vaccination, on each occasion, was suggested by the authors to recruit few new T cells.

TCRdb fed the RT-PCR reads into MiXCR, producing one record per CDR3 protein. The data show roughly 570,000 distinct CDR3 sequences, 13% to 15% seen once. This clonotype came up a few times. The antigen remains undetermined. Germline V lookup: CDR1 DFQATT, CDR2 SNEGSKA (reference sequence). The CDR3 length is 14 residues. V was trimmed by 4 bases and J by 2 bases, leaving 15 bases between them. This TCR derives from a man aged 45-65 years who received an inactivated influenza vaccine. The chain joins TRBV20-1 to TRBJ2-7; D tentatively fits TRBD1 or TRBD2 (5 bases each). Here the sequenced sample was PBMCs from blood, taken roughly 12 days after vaccination. The CDR3 region is CSATGPRATYEQYF. DNA for the CDR3: TGCAGTGCTACGGGGCCCCGGGCCACCTACGAGCAGTACTTC.